This T cell receptor beta chain was obtained from a study of blood T cell repertoires in COVID-19 (dated by TCRdb to the early 2020s). With regard to the full study: The collaborator samples originated in the United States, Italy and Spain and spanned the acute and convalescent phases of COVID-19. The material from the prospective study consisted of cDNA or gDNA derived from T cells, B-cell-depleted T cells, or PBMCs. The samples were drawn from two sources: the first 160 participants of the ongoing ImmuneRACE study, and 950 to 1,500 subjects contributed by 6 global collaborators. HLA class I and class II types, where available, came from metadata supplied by the sample provider rather than from assay-based typing. The repertoires were made available in a free public database intended to serve as a resource for research on the immune response to SARS-CoV-2. Nearly every sample came with metadata listing a de-identified subject ID, COVID-19 status, age in years and sex. Subjects who had been exposed to COVID-19, were actively infected with it, or had recovered from it provided the deeply sampled blood TCRbeta repertoires that made up the dataset. Overall results and qualifications from the work: How much clinical and demographic metadata was included differed by source and by participant, and the metadata was provided uncurated.

The collaborating institutions used their own protocols to collect whole blood in K2EDTA tubes. For TCRbeta analysis, collaborators shipped samples in one of three forms: frozen whole blood, isolated PBMCs, or DNA extracted from either of those sample types. CDR1 and CDR2 (LNHNV, YYDKDF) derive from the germline V gene (reference sequence). Counted from cysteine to phenylalanine, this CDR3 has 11 amino acids. The DNA shown is the 33-base CDR3, in frame from base 1. Between the V and J ends, shortened by 8 bases and 5 bases respectively, the junction contains 7 bases. For this clone: Its binding antigen is unknown. No much larger clone exists at a distance of one base, and base qualities are not known.

TCRbeta CDR3 regions were amplified from genomic DNA by means of the immunoSEQ Assay, a bias-controlled multiplex PCR. Turning to the authors' computational methods: Nucleated cell counts per sample were estimated from amplification of reference gene primers within the assay. To quantify the absolute abundance of each unique TCRbeta CDR3 rearrangement, sequence reads were collapsed and filtered. For each sample, productive Simpson clonality was calculated as the square root of Simpson's diversity index across productive rearrangements. TCRdb took over this immuneACCESS table, retaining in-frame rearrangements with V and J assigned. Such tables are incomplete; in checked studies, under half of the missing clones stem from an unresolved V gene, and the remainder is unexplained. V and J calls and clone size are given by that table; D and trimming were obtained from the DNA. This sample is represented by 100,000 to 150,000 clones; approximately 80% of them were singletons. Roughly 4% of the sample goes to the ten largest clones.

The TCR was taken from a woman aged 45-65 years with acute or convalescent COVID-19. The rearranged segments are TRBV15 and TRBJ1-5; the D gene cannot be resolved reliably. The sequenced sample was peripheral blood. Here the CDR3 is given as CATVSYQPQHF. The sequenced DNA: TGTGCCACCGTTAGTTATCAGCCCCAGCATTTT.